This T cell receptor beta chain was identified in a study of technical replicates of blood from a few donors. The protocol was immunoSEQ multiplex PCR, while the TCRdb copy is restricted to in-frame clones and leaves out a portion. The table has roughly 68,000 clones, 95% to 98% seen once. Germline CDR1 reads ENHRY; CDR2 reads SYGVKD. Trimming took off 7 bases at V and 3 bases at J, with 9 bases between the two ends. This CDR3 is 13 amino acids long. The gene calls are TRBV10-3 and TRBJ2-2; no clear D gene. This clonotype originated in a human donor in good health. Source material: T cells isolated from PBMCs. CDR3 amino acids: CAITPDYTGELFF. The CDR3 DNA reads TGTGCCATCACCCCTGACTACACCGGGGAGCTGTTTTTT.